A single sample gave rise to the 13 T cell receptor beta chains below, sequenced in a study of OX40 agonist ivuxolimab in advanced cancers. Clones were sequenced by immunoSEQ multiplex PCR, and TCRdb holds only the in-frame ones, with some missing. The repertoire holds about 83,000 clones, about 90% seen once, with 8.4% in the top ten. Sequencing was performed on CD4+ or CD8+ T cells sorted from blood, taken in a trial of the OX40 agonist ivuxolimab. Receptor source: an adult with an advanced solid tumor such as melanoma, head and neck, liver or kidney cancer.

The chain is built from TRBV4-2 and TRBJ2-6, with TRBD1 matching over 7 bases. Germline-derived CDR1 and CDR2 are LGHNA and YNFKEQ. V lost 0 bases and J lost 2; bases outside the gene matches: 1. CDR3 size: 16 residues. The CDR3, as DNA: TGTGCCAGCAGCCAAGAAGGGGGCGCTGGGGCCAACGTCCTGACTTTC. Protein: CASSQEGGAGANVLTF.

The chain has TRBV11-2 and TRBJ2-2; TRBD2 might be the D (6 bases). The germline gives CDR1 SGHAT, CDR2 FQNNGV. The CDR3 length is 14 residues. V lost 6 bases to trimming and J lost 1 base, with 9 bases between them. CDR3 DNA: TGTGCCAGCAGTTATAGCGGGAACACCGGGGAGCTGTTTTTT. This encodes CASSYSGNTGELFF. The full variable domain, its missing parts supplied by reference TRBV11-2 and TRBJ2-2, is EAGVAQSPRYKIIEKRQSVAFWCNPISGHATLYWYQQILGQGPKLLIQFQNNGVVDDSQLPKDRFSAERLKGVDSTLKIQPAKLEDSAVYLCASSYSGNTGELFFGEGSRLTVL.

The chain carries TRBV11-2 and TRBJ2-7; D gene uncertain. The CDR3 sequence is 12 residues long. The V gene lost 5 bases and the J gene lost 2 bases, with 7 bases spanning the gap. Germline V gives CDR1 SGHAT, CDR2 FQNNGV. CDR3 nucleotide sequence: TGTGCCAGCAGCCCTCAAACCTACGAGCAGTACTTC. This translates into CASSPQTYEQYF.

Here the CDR3 reads CSVEPLAGVAEQFF. The CDR3 region has the DNA TGCAGCGTTGAACCGTTAGCGGGAGTCGCTGAGCAGTTCTTC. J is TRBJ2-1 and V is TRBV29-1; 9 bases fit TRBD2. This CDR3 is 14 amino acids long. CDR1 and CDR2 (germline): SQVTM, ANQGSEA. The V segment lost 2 bases and the J segment 9 bases; nucleotides outside the gene matches: 8.

This clone was found once. This chain connects TRBV28 to TRBJ1-4; 7 nucleotides match TRBD1. Germline V CDR1 and CDR2: MDHEN, SYDVKM. The length of the CDR3 is 16 residues. Germline trimming cut 6 bases from V and 13 bases from J; bases unmatched to any gene: 20. CDR3 sequence: CASSHRDSPREGGLFF. As DNA, the CDR3 is TGTGCCAGCAGCCATCGGGACAGCCCGAGGGAGGGGGGACTGTTTTTT.

The chain couples TRBV27 to TRBJ2-1, with 9 bases that match TRBD1. The CDR3 sequence is 17 residues long. From germline, CDR1 is MNHEY and CDR2 SMNVEV (reference sequence). V was pared by 3 bases and J by 3 bases, with 9 bases of the junction left unmatched. CDR3 sequence: CASSFPPGTGFYNEQFF. The DNA for the CDR3 is TGTGCCAGCAGTTTCCCACCAGGGACAGGGTTCTACAATGAGCAGTTCTTC.

The chain links TRBV6-5 to TRBJ2-1; 12 bases fit TRBD2. The V segment lost 8 bases and the J segment 4 bases; nucleotides outside the gene matches: 6. Germline CDR1 is MNHEY and CDR2 is SVGAGI. CDR3 length: 15 amino acids. The CDR3 is CASSTLAGGYNEQFF. The CDR3 nucleotides are TGTGCCAGCTCCACCCTAGCGGGGGGGTACAATGAGCAGTTCTTC.

The gene calls are TRBV10-2 and TRBJ2-1; the D gene is possibly TRBD2 (6 bases). Trimming stripped 2 bases from V and 4 bases from J, with 15 bases between. This CDR3 is built from 16 residues. Germline V gene lookup returns CDR1 WSHSY and CDR2 SAAADI. The CDR3 region has the DNA TGCGCCAGCAGTGAGACTCATAGCGGACTATACAATGAGCAGTTCTTC. This codes for CASSETHSGLYNEQFF.

The gene calls are TRBV2 and TRBJ1-5; the D gene is possibly TRBD1 (5 bases). Germline CDR1 SNHLY, CDR2 FYNNEI. CDR3 size: 15 residues. Between the trimmed V and J ends, which lost 3 bases and 4 bases, there was a span of 13 bases. CDR3: CASSDSGARNQPQHF. The CDR3 region has the DNA TGTGCCAGCAGTGATTCCGGGGCGCGGAATCAGCCCCAGCATTTT.

The rearrangement joins TRBV13 to TRBJ2-1; D might be TRBD2 (6 bases). Germline V gene lookup returns CDR1 PRHDT and CDR2 FYEKMQ (reference sequence). V was shortened by 0 bases and J by 7 bases, with 16 bases between the two germline ends. This CDR3 region has 16 residues. CDR3 DNA sequence: TGTGCCAGCAGCTTAGGAATGGCGGGAAATGCGAATGAGCAGTTCTTC. Protein: CASSLGMAGNANEQFF.

The chain links TRBV6-6 to TRBJ1-1; D remains ambiguous. The CDR3 loop spans 10 amino acids. Germline V gene data show CDR1 as MNHNY and CDR2 as SVGAGI (reference sequence). This CDR3 is CVGGDTEAFF. The CDR3 bases are TGTGTTGGTGGAGACACTGAAGCTTTCTTT.

The chain has TRBV6-6 and TRBJ2-7; D gene ambiguous. V was clipped by 2 bases and J by 1 base, with 15 bases between them. This CDR3 is 16 amino acids long. In germline, CDR1 is MNHNY, CDR2 SVGAGI (reference sequence). The CDR3: CASSYGLPEPSYEQYF. CDR3 in DNA: TGTGCCAGCAGTTACGGGCTGCCGGAGCCATCCTACGAGCAGTACTTC.

The chain recombines TRBV21-1 with TRBJ1-1; TRBD1 is the table's D call and was not checked against the DNA. TRBV21-1 is reported as a pseudogene. The CDR3 spans 14 residues. Here the CDR3 reads CASSGQGMNTEAFF. The CDR3 nucleotides are TGTGCCAGCAGCGGACAGGGCATGAACACTGAAGCTTTCTTT.